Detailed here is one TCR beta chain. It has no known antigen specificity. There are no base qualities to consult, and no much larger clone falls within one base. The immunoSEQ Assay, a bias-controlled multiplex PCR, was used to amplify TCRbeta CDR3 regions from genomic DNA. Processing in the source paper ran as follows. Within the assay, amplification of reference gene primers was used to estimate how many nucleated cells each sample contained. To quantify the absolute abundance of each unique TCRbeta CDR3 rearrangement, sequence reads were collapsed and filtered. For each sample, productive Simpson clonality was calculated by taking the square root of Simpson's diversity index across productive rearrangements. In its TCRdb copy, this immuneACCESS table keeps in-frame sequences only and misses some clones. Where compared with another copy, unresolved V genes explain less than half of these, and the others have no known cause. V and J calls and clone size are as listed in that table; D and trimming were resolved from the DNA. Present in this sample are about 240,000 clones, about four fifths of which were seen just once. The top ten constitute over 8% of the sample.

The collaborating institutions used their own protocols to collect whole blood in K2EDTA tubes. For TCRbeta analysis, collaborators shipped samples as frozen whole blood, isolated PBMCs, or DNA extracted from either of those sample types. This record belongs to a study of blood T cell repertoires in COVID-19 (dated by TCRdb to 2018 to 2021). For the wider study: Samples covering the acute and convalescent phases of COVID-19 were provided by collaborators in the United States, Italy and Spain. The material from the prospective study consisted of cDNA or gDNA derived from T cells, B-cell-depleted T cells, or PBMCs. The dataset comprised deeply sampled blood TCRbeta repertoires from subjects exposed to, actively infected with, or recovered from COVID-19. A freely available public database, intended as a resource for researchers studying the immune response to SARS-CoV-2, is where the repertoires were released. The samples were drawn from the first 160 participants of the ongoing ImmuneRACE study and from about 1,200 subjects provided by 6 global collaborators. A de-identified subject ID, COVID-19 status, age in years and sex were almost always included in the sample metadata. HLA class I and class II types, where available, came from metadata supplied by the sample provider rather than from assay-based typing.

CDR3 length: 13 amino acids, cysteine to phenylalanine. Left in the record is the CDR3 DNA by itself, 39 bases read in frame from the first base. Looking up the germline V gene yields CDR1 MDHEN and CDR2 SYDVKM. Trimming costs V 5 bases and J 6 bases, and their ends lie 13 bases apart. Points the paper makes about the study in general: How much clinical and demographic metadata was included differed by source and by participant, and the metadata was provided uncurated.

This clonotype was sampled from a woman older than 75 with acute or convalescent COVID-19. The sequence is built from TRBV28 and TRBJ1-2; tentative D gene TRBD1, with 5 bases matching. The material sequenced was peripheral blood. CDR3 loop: CASSPLWGHGYTF. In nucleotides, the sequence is TGTGCCAGCAGTCCCCTTTGGGGCCATGGCTACACCTTC.